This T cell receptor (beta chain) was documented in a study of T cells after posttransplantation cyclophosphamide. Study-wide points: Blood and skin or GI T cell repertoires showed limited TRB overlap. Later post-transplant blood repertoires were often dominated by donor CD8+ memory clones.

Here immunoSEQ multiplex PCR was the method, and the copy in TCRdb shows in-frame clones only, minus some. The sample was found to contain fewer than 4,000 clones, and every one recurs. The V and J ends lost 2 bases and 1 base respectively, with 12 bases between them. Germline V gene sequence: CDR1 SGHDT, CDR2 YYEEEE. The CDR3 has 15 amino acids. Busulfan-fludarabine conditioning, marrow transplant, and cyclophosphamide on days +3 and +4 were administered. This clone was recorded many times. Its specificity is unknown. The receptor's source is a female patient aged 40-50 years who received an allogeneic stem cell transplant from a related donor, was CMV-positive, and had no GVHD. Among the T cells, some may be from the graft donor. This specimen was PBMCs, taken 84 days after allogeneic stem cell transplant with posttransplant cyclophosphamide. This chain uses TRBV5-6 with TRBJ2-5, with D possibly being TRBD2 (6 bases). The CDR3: CASSFRRGIQETQYF. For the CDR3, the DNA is TGTGCCAGCAGCTTTCGGCGGGGAATCCAAGAGACCCAGTACTTC.